The 3 T cell receptor beta chains below all came from one sample that was sequenced in a study of monozygotic twins with inflammatory bowel disease. No DNA is given; TCRdb re-called the 5' RACE reads and lists each CDR3 protein once. The ten top clones account for approximately 2.3%, within a sample of about 420,000 distinct CDR3 sequences. The specimen was blood. These receptors originate from a human donor with ulcerative colitis or Crohn's disease, or a healthy co-twin of an affected twin (not recorded which).

The J gene is TRBJ1-1, the V gene TRBV3-1. This CDR3 is 15 amino acids long. Germline V gives CDR1 LGHDT, CDR2 YNNKEL (reference sequence). CDR3 residues: CASSQNWDSNTEAFF.

The rearrangement joins TRBV6-5 to TRBJ1-6; TCRdb selects TRBD1, and the lack of DNA leaves this call unchecked. The CDR3 is 17 amino acids. In germline, CDR1 is MNHEY, CDR2 SVGAGI. CDR3 sequence reads: CASSYGTPGTHNSPLHF.

The chain joins TRBV2 to TRBJ1-1; without DNA, the TCRdb call of TRBD1 cannot be checked. Germline V gene data show CDR1 as SNHLY and CDR2 as FYNNEI. The CDR3 length is 17 residues. CDR3 sequence: CASSDSDRGPGDTEAFF.